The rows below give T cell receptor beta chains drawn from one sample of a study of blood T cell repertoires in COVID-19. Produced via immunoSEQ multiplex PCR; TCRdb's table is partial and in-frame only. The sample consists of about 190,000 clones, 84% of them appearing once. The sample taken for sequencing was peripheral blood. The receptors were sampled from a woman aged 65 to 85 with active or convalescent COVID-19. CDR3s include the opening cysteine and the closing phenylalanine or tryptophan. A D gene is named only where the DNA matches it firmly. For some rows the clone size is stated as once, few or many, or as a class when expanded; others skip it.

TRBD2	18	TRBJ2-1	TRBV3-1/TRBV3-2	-	CASSQVLTSEGSYNEQFF	TGTGCCAGCAGCCAAGTCCTGACTAGCGAAGGGTCCTACAATGAGCAGTTCTTC
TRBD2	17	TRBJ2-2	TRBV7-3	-	CASSSSGLAGVTGELFF	TGTGCCAGCAGCTCTTCGGGACTAGCGGGAGTCACCGGGGAGCTGTTTTTT
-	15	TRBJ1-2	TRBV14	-	CASSQDYEGRNGYTF	TGTGCCAGCAGCCAAGATTACGAGGGTAGGAATGGCTACACCTTC
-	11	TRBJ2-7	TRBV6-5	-	CASRGIYEQYF	TGTGCCAGCCGGGGGATCTACGAGCAGTACTTC
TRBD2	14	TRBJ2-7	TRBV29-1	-	CSVYGLAASYEQYF	TGCAGCGTCTATGGACTAGCGGCCTCCTACGAGCAGTACTTC
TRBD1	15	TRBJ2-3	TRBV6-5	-	CASVPAGGRTDTQYF	TGTGCCAGCGTCCCCGCAGGGGGCAGGACAGATACGCAGTATTTT
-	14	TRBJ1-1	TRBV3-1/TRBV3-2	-	CASSQEAAAAEAFF	TGTGCCAGCAGCCAAGAAGCAGCGGCGGCCGAAGCTTTCTTT
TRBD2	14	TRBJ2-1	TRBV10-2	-	CASRPGLAVNEQFF	TGCGCCAGCAGACCGGGACTAGCGGTCAATGAGCAGTTCTTC
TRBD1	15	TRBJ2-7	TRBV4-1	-	CASSLGQGAPYEQYF	TGCGCCAGCAGCCTCGGACAGGGGGCGCCCTACGAGCAGTACTTC
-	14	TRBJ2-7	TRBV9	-	CASSVLASSYEQYF	TGTGCCAGCAGCGTGTTGGCTAGCTCCTACGAGCAGTACTTC
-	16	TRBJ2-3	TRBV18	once	CASSPVRTPDTDTQYF	TGTGCCAGCTCACCCGTAAGGACACCTGACACAGATACGCAGTATTTT
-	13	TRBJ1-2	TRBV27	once	CASSPGQRYGYTF	TGTGCCAGCAGCCCGGGACAACGCTATGGCTACACCTTC
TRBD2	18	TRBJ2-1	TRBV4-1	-	CASSQGLAGALTNNEQFF	TGCGCCAGCAGCCAGGGACTAGCGGGGGCCCTCACTAACAATGAGCAGTTCTTC
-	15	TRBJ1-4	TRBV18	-	CASSPGQGRYEKLFF	TGTGCCAGCTCACCGGGGCAGGGGCGGTATGAAAAACTGTTTTTT
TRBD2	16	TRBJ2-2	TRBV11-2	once	CASSPISGSFAGELFF	TGTGCCAGCAGCCCGATTAGCGGGAGTTTTGCCGGGGAGCTGTTTTTT
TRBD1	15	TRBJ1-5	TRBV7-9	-	CASSSGQGAGQPQHF	TGTGCCAGCAGCTCGGGACAGGGGGCAGGTCAGCCCCAGCATTTT
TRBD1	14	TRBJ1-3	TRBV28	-	CATGTGGSGNTIYF	TGTGCCACTGGAACAGGGGGCTCTGGAAACACCATATATTTT